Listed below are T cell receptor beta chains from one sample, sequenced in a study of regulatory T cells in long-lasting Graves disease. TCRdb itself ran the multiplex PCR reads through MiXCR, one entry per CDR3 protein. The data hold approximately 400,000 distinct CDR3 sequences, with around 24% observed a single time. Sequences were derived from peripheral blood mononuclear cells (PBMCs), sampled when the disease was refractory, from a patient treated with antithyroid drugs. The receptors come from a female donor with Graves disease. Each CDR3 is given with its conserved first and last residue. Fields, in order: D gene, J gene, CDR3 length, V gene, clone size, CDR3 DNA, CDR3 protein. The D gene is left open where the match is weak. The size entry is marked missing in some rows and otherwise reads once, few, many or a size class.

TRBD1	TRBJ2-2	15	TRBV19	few	TGTGCCAGTAGTGGGACAGGGGGGAGCACCGGGGAGCTGTTTTTT	CASSGTGGSTGELFF
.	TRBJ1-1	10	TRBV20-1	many	TGCAGTGCTATACCCCCAGAAGCTTTCTTT	CSAIPPEAFF
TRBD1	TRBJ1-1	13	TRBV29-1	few	TGCAGCGTTGAATGGGACAGGCGTTCCTCCCCTTTCTTT	CSVEWDRRSSPFF
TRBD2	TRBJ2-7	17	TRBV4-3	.	TGCGCCAGCAGCCAAAGGGCCGGGACTAGTGGGATCTACGAGCAGTACTTC	CASSQRAGTSGIYEQYF
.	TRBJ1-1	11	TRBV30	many	TGTGCCTCAGACCAGGGAGGCGAAGCTTTCTTT	CASDQGGEAFF
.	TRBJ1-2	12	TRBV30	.	TGTGCCTGGAGGACGGGACAAGGTGGCTACACCTTC	CAWRTGQGGYTF
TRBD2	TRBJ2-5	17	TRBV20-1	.	TGCAGTGCTAGGATGGGACTAGGGCCCAGCAGGGGTGAGACCCAGTACTTC	CSARMGLGPSRGETQYF
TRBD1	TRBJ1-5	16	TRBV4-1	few	TGCGCCAGCAGCCATCGCCGGGACAGGGCCACTCAGCCCCAGCATTTT	CASSHRRDRATQPQHF
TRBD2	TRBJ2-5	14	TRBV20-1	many	TGCAGTGCTAGCCCCAGCGGGAGGGCTGAGACCCAGTACTTC	CSASPSGRAETQYF
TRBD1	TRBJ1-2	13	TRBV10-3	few	TGTGCCATCAGCCCGGACAGGAACTATGGCTACACCTTC	CAISPDRNYGYTF
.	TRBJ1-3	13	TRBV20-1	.	TGCAGTGCTAGAGATCCCTCTGGAAACACCATATATTTT	CSARDPSGNTIYF
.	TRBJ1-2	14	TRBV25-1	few	TGTGCCAGCAGTGAATCGTGGGGGGCCTATGGCTACACCTTC	CASSESWGAYGYTF
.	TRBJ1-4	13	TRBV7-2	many	TGTGCCAGCAGCTACAGGTTTACGGAAAAACTGTTTTTT	CASSYRFTEKLFF
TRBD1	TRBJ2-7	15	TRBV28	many	TGTGCCAGCAGAGAGTCCGGGACAGGGCTCTACGAGCAGTACTTC	CASRESGTGLYEQYF
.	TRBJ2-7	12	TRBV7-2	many	TGTGCCAGCAGTCGGACTGGCTACGAGCAGTACTTC	CASSRTGYEQYF
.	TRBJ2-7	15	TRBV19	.	TGTGCCAGTAGTCCGAGTAGGGACGGCTCCTACGAGCAGTACTTC	CASSPSRDGSYEQYF
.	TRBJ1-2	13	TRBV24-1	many	TGTGCCACCCAAGACAGGCTGATTAATGGCTACACCTTC	CATQDRLINGYTF
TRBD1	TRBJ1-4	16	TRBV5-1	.	TGCGCCAGCAGCGTGACAGGGCTAACAACTAATGAAAAACTGTTTTTT	CASSVTGLTTNEKLFF
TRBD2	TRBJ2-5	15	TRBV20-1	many	TGCAGTGCTAGAGATGGCGGGAGTCGGGGAGAGACCCAGTACTTC	CSARDGGSRGETQYF
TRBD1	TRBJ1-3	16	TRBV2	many	TGTGCCAGCACGGCTTCCAGACAGGGGAGTGGAAACACCATATATTTT	CASTASRQGSGNTIYF
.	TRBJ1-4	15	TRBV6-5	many	TGTGCCAGCAGTTACACCACTGCAACTAATGAAAAACTGTTTTTT	CASSYTTATNEKLFF
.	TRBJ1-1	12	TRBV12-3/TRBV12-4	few	TGTGCCAGCAGTTTATACGGCACTGAAGCTTTCTTT	CASSLYGTEAFF
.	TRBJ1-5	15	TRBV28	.	TGTGCCAGCAGCCTAGGGGTGGGGGCCAATCAGCCCCAGCATTTT	CASSLGVGANQPQHF
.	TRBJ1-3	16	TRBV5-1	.	TGCGCCAGCAGCATCCAAGCAGGTGTCTCTGGAAACACCATATATTTT	CASSIQAGVSGNTIYF
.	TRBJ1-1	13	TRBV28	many	TGTGCCAGCAGTCCCGGGGGGGTAGCTGAAGCTTTCTTT	CASSPGGVAEAFF
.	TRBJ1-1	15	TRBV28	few	TGTGCCAGCCCCCCGGCAATATCCATGAACACTGAAGCTTTCTTT	CASPPAISMNTEAFF
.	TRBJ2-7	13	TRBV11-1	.	TGTGCCAGCAGCTTCAGCCTAGGGGCCGAGCAGTACTTC	CASSFSLGAEQYF
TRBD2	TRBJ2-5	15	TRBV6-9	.	TGTGCCAGCAGTTCCGACAACCTAGCGGAAGAGACCCAGTACTTC	CASSSDNLAEETQYF
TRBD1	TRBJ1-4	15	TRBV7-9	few	TGTGCCAGCAGCTCCTGGACAGGGCGTAATGAAAAACTGTTTTTT	CASSSWTGRNEKLFF
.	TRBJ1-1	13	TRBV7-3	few	TGTGCCAGCAGCCTTAACATGGGCACTGAAGCTTTCTTT	CASSLNMGTEAFF
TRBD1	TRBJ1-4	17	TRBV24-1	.	TGTGCCACCAGTGACCGAACAGGGGGCGCAACTAATGAAAAACTGTTTTTT	CATSDRTGGATNEKLFF
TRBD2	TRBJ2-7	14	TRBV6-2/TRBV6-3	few	TGTGCCAGCAGAGGTAGCGGGAGGCACTACGAGCAGTACTTC	CASRGSGRHYEQYF
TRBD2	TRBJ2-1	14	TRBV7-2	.	TGTGCCAGCAGCTTAGAACTAGCGGGCACTGAGCAGTTCTTC	CASSLELAGTEQFF
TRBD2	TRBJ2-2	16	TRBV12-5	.	TGTGCTAGTGGTTTGGTTAAAGGGCGGGAGCTCGGGGAGCTGTTTTTT	CASGLVKGRELGELFF
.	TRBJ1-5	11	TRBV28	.	TGTGCCAGTCGGGGGGGGTGGCCCCAGCATTTT	CASRGGWPQHF
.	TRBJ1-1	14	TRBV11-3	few	TGTGCCAGCAGCAAACCGCAGGGAGACACTGAAGCTTTCTTT	CASSKPQGDTEAFF
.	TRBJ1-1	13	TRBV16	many	TGTGCCAGCAACCTCCCCGACACCACTGAAGCTTTCTTT	CASNLPDTTEAFF
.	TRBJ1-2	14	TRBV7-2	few	TGTGCCAGCAGCCTCAGGGCACAGCTCTATGGCTACACCTTC	CASSLRAQLYGYTF
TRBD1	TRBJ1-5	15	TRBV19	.	TGTGCCAGTAGTATAGCCGCGACAGGGAATCAGCCCCAGCATTTT	CASSIAATGNQPQHF
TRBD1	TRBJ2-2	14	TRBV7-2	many	TGTGCCAGCACTCGGGACAGGGTAACCGGGGAGCTGTTTTTT	CASTRDRVTGELFF
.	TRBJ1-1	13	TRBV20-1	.	TGCAGTGCTAGAGAGAGGGGTAACACTGAAGCTTTCTTT	CSARERGNTEAFF
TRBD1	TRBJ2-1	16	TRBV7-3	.	TGCGCCAGCAGCTCATATTTTGGGACAGCATACAATGAGCAGTTCTTC	CASSSYFGTAYNEQFF
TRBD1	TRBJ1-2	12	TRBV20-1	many	TGCAGTGCTGGGACAGCCGACTATGGCTACACCTTC	CSAGTADYGYTF
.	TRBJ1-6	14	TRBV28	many	TGTGCCAGCAGTTTATCCAGGGGTAGTTCACCCCTCCACTTT	CASSLSRGSSPLHF
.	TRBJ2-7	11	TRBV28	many	TGTGCCAGCGGACCATCCTACGAGCAGTACTTC	CASGPSYEQYF
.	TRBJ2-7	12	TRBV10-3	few	TGTGCCATCAGTGAGGGACTCTACGAGCAGTACTTC	CAISEGLYEQYF
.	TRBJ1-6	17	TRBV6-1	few	TGTGCCAGCAGTAAGGACGAATACAGCTCCTATAATTCACCCCTCCACTTT	CASSKDEYSSYNSPLHF
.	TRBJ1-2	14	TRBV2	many	TGTGCCAGCAACAAAGGGGCGGGGGGGTATGGCTACACCTTC	CASNKGAGGYGYTF
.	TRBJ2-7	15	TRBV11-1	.	TGTGCCAGCAGCAGTCACTCGGGACAATACTACGAGCAGTACTTC	CASSSHSGQYYEQYF
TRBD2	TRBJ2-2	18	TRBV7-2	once	TGTGCCAGCAGCTACCGACCTACTAGCGGGATTAACACCGGGGAGCTGTTTTTT	CASSYRPTSGINTGELFF
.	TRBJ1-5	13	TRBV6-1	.	TGTGCCAGTAAGGTGGCGCCAAATCAGCCCCAGCATTTT	CASKVAPNQPQHF
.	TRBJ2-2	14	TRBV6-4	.	TGTGCCAGCAGTGAGGCAGGGGACACCGGGGAGCTGTTTTTT	CASSEAGDTGELFF
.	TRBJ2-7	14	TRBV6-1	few	TGTGCCAGCAGTGAACAGGCAGGGCCGTACGAGCAGTACTTC	CASSEQAGPYEQYF
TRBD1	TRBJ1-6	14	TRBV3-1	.	TGTGCCAGCAGGGGGGACAGAGATAATTCACCCCTCCACTTT	CASRGDRDNSPLHF